These T cell receptor beta chains were read from a single sample in a study of T cell repertoires in cytomegalovirus infection. Their recognized antigens are unknown. TCRdb processed the reads anew with MiXCR; each CDR3 protein has one entry. This table has about 55,000 distinct CDR3 sequences, more than 15% appearing once. The sequences come from CD8+ T cells from cultured PBMCs, collected from culture after CMV antigen stimulation. These TCRs come from a human donor in good health (CMV status not recorded). Some clones in this sample may be carry-over from other donors' samples. Each CDR3 is given with its conserved first and last residue. D genes are given only for firm matches. Only some rows state a clone size, as once, few, many or a class for expanded clones.

abundance: -
len: 16
d_gene: TRBD1
j_gene: TRBJ2-5
v_gene: TRBV7-2
CDR3aa: CASSTIRRTGEETQYF
CDR3nt: TGTGCCAGCAGTACTATCCGTCGGACAGGGGAAGAGACCCAGTACTTC

abundance: -
len: 15
d_gene: -
j_gene: TRBJ2-3
v_gene: TRBV11-3
CDR3aa: CASSLVTASADTQYF
CDR3nt: TGTGCCAGCAGCTTAGTAACAGCGAGCGCAGATACGCAGTATTTT

abundance: -
len: 16
d_gene: TRBD2
j_gene: TRBJ2-2
v_gene: TRBV7-2
CDR3aa: CASSLVASGGTGELFF
CDR3nt: TGTGCCAGCAGCTTAGTAGCTAGCGGAGGGACCGGGGAGCTGTTTTTT

abundance: -
len: 14
d_gene: -
j_gene: TRBJ1-2
v_gene: TRBV7-8
CDR3aa: CASSFGQPNYGYTF
CDR3nt: TGTGCCAGCAGCTTCGGACAGCCTAACTATGGCTACACCTTC

abundance: -
len: 13
d_gene: -
j_gene: TRBJ2-7
v_gene: TRBV28
CDR3aa: CASRVQSSYEQYF
CDR3nt: TGTGCCAGCAGGGTACAGAGCTCCTACGAGCAGTACTTC

abundance: -
len: 12
d_gene: -
j_gene: TRBJ2-7
v_gene: TRBV7-2
CDR3aa: CASSFWSYEQYF
CDR3nt: TGTGCCAGCAGCTTCTGGTCCTACGAGCAGTACTTC

abundance: -
len: 14
d_gene: -
j_gene: TRBJ2-4
v_gene: TRBV6-2/TRBV6-3
CDR3aa: CASSYSDRSEIQYF
CDR3nt: TGTGCCAGCAGTTACTCCGACAGGTCGGAAATTCAGTACTTC

abundance: many
len: 16
d_gene: -
j_gene: TRBJ2-3
v_gene: TRBV7-8
CDR3aa: CASSLEGRSATDTQYF
CDR3nt: TGTGCCAGCAGCTTAGAAGGGAGGTCGGCCACAGATACGCAGTATTTT

abundance: few
len: 13
d_gene: -
j_gene: TRBJ2-7
v_gene: TRBV6-6
CDR3aa: CASSYSRGAEQYF
CDR3nt: TGTGCCAGCAGTTACTCTCGGGGGGCCGAGCAGTACTTC

abundance: -
len: 18
d_gene: TRBD1
j_gene: TRBJ1-2
v_gene: TRBV29-1
CDR3aa: CSVEEWDRGLVPNYGYTF
CDR3nt: TGCAGCGTTGAGGAGTGGGACAGGGGTTTAGTACCTAACTATGGCTACACCTTC

abundance: -
len: 13
d_gene: TRBD1
j_gene: TRBJ2-5
v_gene: TRBV6-5
CDR3aa: CASRKQGWETQYF
CDR3nt: TGTGCCAGCAGGAAACAGGGGTGGGAGACCCAGTACTTC

abundance: many
len: 13
d_gene: TRBD1
j_gene: TRBJ1-2
v_gene: TRBV28
CDR3aa: CASSFRDRAGYTF
CDR3nt: TGTGCCAGCTCCTTCCGGGACAGGGCCGGGTACACCTTC

abundance: -
len: 12
d_gene: -
j_gene: TRBJ2-3
v_gene: TRBV5-6
CDR3aa: CASSSGTDTQYF
CDR3nt: TGTGCCAGCAGCTCCGGGACAGATACGCAGTATTTT

abundance: few
len: 15
d_gene: -
j_gene: TRBJ1-3
v_gene: TRBV7-2
CDR3aa: CASTPDGRGGNTIYF
CDR3nt: TGTGCCAGCACCCCGGATGGGCGCGGTGGAAACACCATATATTTT

abundance: -
len: 13
d_gene: -
j_gene: TRBJ1-2
v_gene: TRBV7-9
CDR3aa: CASGEGTNYGYTF
CDR3nt: TGTGCCAGCGGGGAGGGGACCAACTATGGCTACACCTTC

abundance: -
len: 14
d_gene: -
j_gene: TRBJ2-7
v_gene: TRBV6-6
CDR3aa: CASSPGPLIYEQYF
CDR3nt: TGTGCCAGCAGCCCTGGCCCCCTAATCTACGAGCAGTACTTC

abundance: few
len: 14
d_gene: -
j_gene: TRBJ2-7
v_gene: TRBV20-1
CDR3aa: CSARDYLSASEQYF
CDR3nt: TGCAGTGCTAGAGACTACCTCTCGGCGAGCGAGCAGTACTTC

abundance: few
len: 13
d_gene: -
j_gene: TRBJ2-1
v_gene: TRBV27
CDR3aa: CASSKSGFYEQFF
CDR3nt: TGTGCCAGCAGTAAATCAGGGTTTTATGAGCAGTTCTTC

abundance: -
len: 16
d_gene: -
j_gene: TRBJ2-1
v_gene: TRBV7-7
CDR3aa: CASSLTAAGSYNEQFF
CDR3nt: TGTGCCAGCAGCCTAACGGCGGCAGGGTCCTACAATGAGCAGTTCTTC

abundance: -
len: 12
d_gene: -
j_gene: TRBJ1-2
v_gene: TRBV28
CDR3aa: CASSLLNYGYTF
CDR3nt: TGTGCCAGCAGTTTATTAAACTATGGCTACACCTTC

abundance: few
len: 17
d_gene: -
j_gene: TRBJ1-1
v_gene: TRBV28
CDR3aa: CASSPPAANGLRTEAFF
CDR3nt: TGTGCCAGCAGCCCCCCCGCGGCGAATGGGTTGAGGACTGAAGCTTTCTTT

abundance: few
len: 17
d_gene: -
j_gene: TRBJ2-2
v_gene: TRBV30
CDR3aa: CAWSFAMGQLNTGELFF
CDR3nt: TGTGCCTGGAGTTTTGCCATGGGGCAGTTGAACACCGGGGAGCTGTTTTTT

abundance: -
len: 15
d_gene: TRBD1
j_gene: TRBJ1-5
v_gene: TRBV7-2
CDR3aa: CASSRGQGSDQPQHF
CDR3nt: TGTGCCAGCAGCCGGGGACAGGGGAGCGATCAGCCCCAGCATTTT

abundance: many
len: 14
d_gene: -
j_gene: TRBJ1-2
v_gene: TRBV20-1
CDR3aa: CSADRGASDYGYTF
CDR3nt: TGCAGTGCGGATAGGGGGGCGAGTGACTATGGCTACACCTTC

abundance: few
len: 17
d_gene: -
j_gene: TRBJ2-3
v_gene: TRBV6-6
CDR3aa: CASSYPALQGKQDTQYF
CDR3nt: TGTGCCAGCAGTTACCCAGCCTTACAGGGAAAACAAGATACGCAGTATTTT

abundance: -
len: 15
d_gene: TRBD1
j_gene: TRBJ1-5
v_gene: TRBV11-1
CDR3aa: CASSLTGAGNQPQHF
CDR3nt: TGTGCCAGCAGCCTGACAGGGGCTGGCAATCAGCCCCAGCATTTT

abundance: -
len: 14
d_gene: TRBD1
j_gene: TRBJ2-1
v_gene: TRBV24-1
CDR3aa: CATSDMTGGNEQFF
CDR3nt: TGTGCCACCAGTGATATGACAGGGGGCAATGAGCAGTTCTTC

abundance: few
len: 13
d_gene: TRBD1
j_gene: TRBJ1-1
v_gene: TRBV11-2
CDR3aa: CASSLDRVAEAFF
CDR3nt: TGTGCCAGCAGCCTCGACAGGGTAGCTGAAGCTTTCTTT

abundance: few
len: 13
d_gene: -
j_gene: TRBJ1-1
v_gene: TRBV15
CDR3aa: CATSTGARTEAFF
CDR3nt: TGTGCCACCAGCACAGGGGCAAGGACTGAAGCTTTCTTT

abundance: few
len: 14
d_gene: TRBD1
j_gene: TRBJ2-7
v_gene: TRBV7-2
CDR3aa: CASSWGQGAYEQYF
CDR3nt: TGTGCCAGCAGCTGGGGACAGGGGGCTTACGAGCAGTACTTC

abundance: -
len: 16
d_gene: -
j_gene: TRBJ2-3
v_gene: TRBV7-6
CDR3aa: CASSLGTGPVADTQYF
CDR3nt: TGTGCCAGCAGCTTAGGGACCGGCCCCGTCGCAGATACGCAGTATTTT

abundance: -
len: 12
d_gene: -
j_gene: TRBJ2-5
v_gene: TRBV7-9
CDR3aa: CASAEPEKTQYF
CDR3nt: TGTGCCAGCGCAGAGCCCGAGAAGACCCAGTACTTC

abundance: many
len: 16
d_gene: TRBD2
j_gene: TRBJ2-7
v_gene: TRBV15
CDR3aa: CATSRESTGGNSEQYF
CDR3nt: TGTGCCACCAGCAGAGAGTCGACGGGAGGAAACTCCGAGCAGTACTTC

abundance: many
len: 15
d_gene: -
j_gene: TRBJ1-2
v_gene: TRBV7-2
CDR3aa: CASSLESGTNYGYTF
CDR3nt: TGTGCCAGCAGCTTAGAGTCAGGGACCAACTATGGCTACACCTTC

abundance: many
len: 11
d_gene: -
j_gene: TRBJ2-1
v_gene: TRBV6-2/TRBV6-3
CDR3aa: CASSYWDGQFF
CDR3nt: TGTGCCAGCAGTTATTGGGATGGGCAGTTCTTC

abundance: -
len: 15
d_gene: TRBD2
j_gene: TRBJ2-2
v_gene: TRBV19
CDR3aa: CASSIRLAGTGELFF
CDR3nt: TGTGCCAGTAGTATTAGGCTAGCGGGTACCGGGGAGCTGTTTTTT

abundance: few
len: 13
d_gene: -
j_gene: TRBJ2-7
v_gene: TRBV3-1
CDR3aa: CASSQGSRWEQYF
CDR3nt: TGTGCCAGCAGCCAAGGTTCGAGGTGGGAGCAGTACTTC

abundance: -
len: 13
d_gene: -
j_gene: TRBJ2-1
v_gene: TRBV27
CDR3aa: CASSSGGYNEQFF
CDR3nt: TGTGCCAGCAGTTCAGGGGGGTACAATGAGCAGTTCTTC

abundance: few
len: 16
d_gene: TRBD2
j_gene: TRBJ2-1
v_gene: TRBV10-3
CDR3aa: CAISRTSQRVNNEQFF
CDR3nt: TGTGCCATCAGTCGGACTAGTCAAAGGGTAAACAATGAGCAGTTCTTC

abundance: -
len: 15
d_gene: TRBD1
j_gene: TRBJ2-5
v_gene: TRBV7-9
CDR3aa: CASSSTDREQETQYF
CDR3nt: TGTGCCAGCAGCTCGACCGACAGGGAGCAAGAGACCCAGTACTTC

abundance: few
len: 17
d_gene: -
j_gene: TRBJ1-5
v_gene: TRBV28
CDR3aa: CASSWSLGGGDNQPQHF
CDR3nt: TGTGCCAGCAGTTGGTCCCTGGGGGGAGGGGACAATCAGCCCCAGCATTTT

abundance: -
len: 17
d_gene: TRBD1
j_gene: TRBJ1-5
v_gene: TRBV7-2
CDR3aa: CASSREQGGYSNQPQHF
CDR3nt: TGTGCCAGCAGCCGCGAACAGGGGGGATATAGCAATCAGCCCCAGCATTTT

abundance: -
len: 15
d_gene: -
j_gene: TRBJ1-2
v_gene: TRBV7-2
CDR3aa: CASSSGPPPNYGYTF
CDR3nt: TGTGCCAGCAGCTCTGGACCCCCCCCAAACTATGGCTACACCTTC

abundance: few
len: 15
d_gene: -
j_gene: TRBJ2-5
v_gene: TRBV4-1
CDR3aa: CASSQAWGYQETQYF
CDR3nt: TGCGCCAGCAGCCAAGCGTGGGGCTACCAAGAGACCCAGTACTTC

abundance: -
len: 17
d_gene: TRBD1
j_gene: TRBJ2-5
v_gene: TRBV6-2/TRBV6-3
CDR3aa: CASSYIGQDHLGETQYF
CDR3nt: TGTGCCAGCAGTTACATCGGACAGGATCATCTGGGGGAGACCCAGTACTTC

abundance: -
len: 16
d_gene: -
j_gene: TRBJ1-6
v_gene: TRBV12-5
CDR3aa: CASGWTPGTANSPLHF
CDR3nt: TGTGCTAGTGGTTGGACCCCCGGGACGGCAAATTCACCCCTCCACTTT